This TCR beta chain was observed in a study of CD8 T cells in Susac syndrome. The RNA input was roughly 0.45 to 1 ug, and it was reverse transcribed with random hexamers. TCRdb re-derived calls from the immunoSEQ multiplex PCR reads in MiXCR, one entry per CDR3 protein. Of around 180,000 distinct CDR3 sequences in the sample, roughly 95% are singletons; the top ten hold about 0.15%. This CDR3 spans 18 amino acids. The V gene end was trimmed by 0 bases and the J gene end by 1 base; junction bases not matched to a gene: 9. The germline CDR1 and CDR2 sequences are SGHRS and YFSETQ. The TCR sequence derives from a human donor with multiple sclerosis. The chain has TRBV5-1 and TRBJ2-2; 7 positions agree with TRBD1. Sequences were obtained from CD8+ T cells from PBMCs. The CDR3 sequence is CASSLAASPGGNTGELFF. CDR3 in DNA: TGCGCCAGCAGCTTGGCCGCGTCGCCAGGGGGGAACACCGGGGAGCTGTTTTTT.